The clone carrying this T cell receptor beta chain was found a few times. Antigen: not known. This entry belongs to a study of cytomegalovirus exposure and HLA in healthy donors. Study-wide points: About 87% or about 30% of the time was how often most TCR beta V segments were productive, according to an earlier analysis. Looking again later, the authors saw that most CMV-associated TCR beta chains seemed HLA-restricted. Some highly shared sequence variants likely arose as a pipeline artifact.

Both 60 Vbeta primers and 13 Jbeta primers went into the PCR. Assay: immunoSEQ multiplex PCR; the TCRdb copy retains only in-frame clones and omits some. The sample lists 200,000 to 250,000 clones, 70% to 85% seen once, with roughly 2.6% in the top ten. The CDR3 is made up of 13 amino acids. Germline V CDR1 and CDR2: SGHTA, FQGTGA. V was pared by 5 bases and J by 2 bases, with 9 bases between. The rearrangement joins TRBV7-3 to TRBJ1-2; no reliable D call. Sequenced sample: PBMCs. The clonotype comes from a woman aged 55-69 years in good health and CMV-seropositive. The CDR3 DNA reads TGTGCCAGCAGCCCCCCGGGGAACTATGGCTACACCTTC. It yields the protein CASSPPGNYGYTF.